This TCR beta chain derives from a study of cytomegalovirus exposure and HLA in healthy donors. Looked up from germline, CDR1 is MNHEY and CDR2 is SMNVEV (reference sequence). The CDR3 runs 15 residues. J gave up 6 bases and V 4 bases, and 6 bases lay outside the gene matches. The study's findings and limits: Analysis performed later showed TCR beta chains linked to HLA being more clonally expanded than equally common others.

Worth noting for this clone: Its antigen is currently unknown.

The PCR contained 60 Vbeta and 13 Jbeta primers. Sequencing was performed with immunoSEQ multiplex PCR; in TCRdb, only in-frame clones are kept and a portion is missing. The sample yields 120,000 or so clones, around four fifths seen once. The clonotype was recovered from a man aged 25 to 40 in good health and CMV-seropositive. This rearrangement joins TRBV27 to TRBJ1-6, with 7 nucleotides matching TRBD1. The sequenced sample consisted of PBMCs. The CDR3 protein is CASSSIDRVNSPLHF. CDR3 coding DNA: TGTGCCAGCAGTTCCATAGACAGGGTTAATTCACCCCTCCACTTT.